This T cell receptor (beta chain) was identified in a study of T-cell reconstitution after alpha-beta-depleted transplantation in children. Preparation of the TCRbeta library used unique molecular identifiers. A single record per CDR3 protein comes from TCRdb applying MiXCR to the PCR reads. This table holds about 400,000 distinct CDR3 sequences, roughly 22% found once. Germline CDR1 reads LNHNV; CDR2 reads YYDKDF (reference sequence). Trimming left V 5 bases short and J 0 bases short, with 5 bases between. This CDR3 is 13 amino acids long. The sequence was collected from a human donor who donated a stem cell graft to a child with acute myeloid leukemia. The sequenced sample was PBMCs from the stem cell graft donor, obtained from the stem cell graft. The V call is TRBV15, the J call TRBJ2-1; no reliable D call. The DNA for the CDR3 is TGTGCCACCAGCTGGAGCTCCTACAATGAGCAGTTCTTC. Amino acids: CATSWSSYNEQFF.